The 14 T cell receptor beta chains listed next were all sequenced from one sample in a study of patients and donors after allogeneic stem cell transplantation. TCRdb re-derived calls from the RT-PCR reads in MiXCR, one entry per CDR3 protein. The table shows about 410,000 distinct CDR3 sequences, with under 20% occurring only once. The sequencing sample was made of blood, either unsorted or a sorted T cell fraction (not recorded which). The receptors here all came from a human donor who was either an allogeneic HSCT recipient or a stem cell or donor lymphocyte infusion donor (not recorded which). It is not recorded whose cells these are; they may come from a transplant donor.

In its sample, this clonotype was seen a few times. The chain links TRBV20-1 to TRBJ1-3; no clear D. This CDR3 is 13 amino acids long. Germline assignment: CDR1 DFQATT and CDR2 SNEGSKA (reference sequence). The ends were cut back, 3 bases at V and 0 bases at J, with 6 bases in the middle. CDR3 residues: CSASGNSGNTIYF. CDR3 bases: TGCAGTGCTAGCGGCAACTCTGGAAACACCATATATTTT.

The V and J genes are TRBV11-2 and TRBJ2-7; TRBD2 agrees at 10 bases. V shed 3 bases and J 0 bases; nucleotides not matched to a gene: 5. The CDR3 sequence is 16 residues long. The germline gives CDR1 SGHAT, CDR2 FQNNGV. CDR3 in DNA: TGTGCCAGCAGCTTTGTGTCTAGCGGGAGCTCCTACGAGCAGTACTTC. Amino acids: CASSFVSSGSSYEQYF.

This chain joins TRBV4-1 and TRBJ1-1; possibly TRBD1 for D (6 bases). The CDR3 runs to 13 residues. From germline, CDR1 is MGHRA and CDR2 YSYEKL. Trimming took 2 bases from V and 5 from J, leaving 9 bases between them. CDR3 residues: CASSQPTGTEAFF. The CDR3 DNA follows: TGCGCCAGCAGCCAACCCACAGGGACTGAAGCTTTCTTT.

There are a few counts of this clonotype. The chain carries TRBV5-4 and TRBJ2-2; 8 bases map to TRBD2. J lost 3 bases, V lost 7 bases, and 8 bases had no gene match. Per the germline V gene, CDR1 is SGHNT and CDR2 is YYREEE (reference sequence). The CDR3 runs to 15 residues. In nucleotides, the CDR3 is TGTGCCAGCGGGAAAGCGGGAGTTTACACCGGGGAGCTGTTTTTT. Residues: CASGKAGVYTGELFF.

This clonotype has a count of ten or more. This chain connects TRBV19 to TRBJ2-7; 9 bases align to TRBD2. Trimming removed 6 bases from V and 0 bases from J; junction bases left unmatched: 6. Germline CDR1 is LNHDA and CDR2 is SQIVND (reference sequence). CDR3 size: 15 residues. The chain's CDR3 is CASRRLAVSSYEQYF. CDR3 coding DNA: TGTGCCAGTAGAAGACTAGCGGTAAGCTCCTACGAGCAGTACTTC.

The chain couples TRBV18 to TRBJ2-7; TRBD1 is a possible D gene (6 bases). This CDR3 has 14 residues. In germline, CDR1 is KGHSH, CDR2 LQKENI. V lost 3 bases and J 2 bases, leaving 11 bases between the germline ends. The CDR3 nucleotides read TGTGCCAGCTCACCTCAGGGGAACACCTACGAGCAGTACTTC. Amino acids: CASSPQGNTYEQYF.

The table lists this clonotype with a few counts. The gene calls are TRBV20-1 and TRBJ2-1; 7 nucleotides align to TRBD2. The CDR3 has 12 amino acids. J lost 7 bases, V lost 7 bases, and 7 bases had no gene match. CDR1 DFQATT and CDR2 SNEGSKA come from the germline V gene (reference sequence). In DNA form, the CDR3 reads TGCAGTGTCGGCGGGGGACGGAATGAGCAGTTCTTC. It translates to CSVGGGRNEQFF.

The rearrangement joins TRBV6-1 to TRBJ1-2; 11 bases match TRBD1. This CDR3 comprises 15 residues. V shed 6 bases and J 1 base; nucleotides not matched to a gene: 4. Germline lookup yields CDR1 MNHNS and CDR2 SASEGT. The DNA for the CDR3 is TGTGCCAGCAGCCCCGGGACAGGGGGTAACTATGGCTACACCTTC. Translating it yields CASSPGTGGNYGYTF.

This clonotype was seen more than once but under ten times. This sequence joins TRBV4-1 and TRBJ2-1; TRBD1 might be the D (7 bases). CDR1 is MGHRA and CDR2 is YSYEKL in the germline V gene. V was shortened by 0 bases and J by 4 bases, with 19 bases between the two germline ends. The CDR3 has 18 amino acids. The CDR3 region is CASSQDKSMGGQYNEQFF. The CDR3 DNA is TGCGCCAGCAGCCAAGATAAAAGTATGGGGGGACAGTACAATGAGCAGTTCTTC.

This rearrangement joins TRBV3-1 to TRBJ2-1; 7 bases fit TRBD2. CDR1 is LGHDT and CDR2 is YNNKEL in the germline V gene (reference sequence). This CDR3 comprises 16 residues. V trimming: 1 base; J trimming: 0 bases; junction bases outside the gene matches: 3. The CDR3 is CASSQALAASYNEQFF. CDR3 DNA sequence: TGTGCCAGCAGCCAAGCTCTAGCGGCCTCCTACAATGAGCAGTTCTTC.

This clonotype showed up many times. The chain's CDR3 is CASREITSYNEQFF. The DNA for the CDR3 is TGTGCCAGCAGGGAGATTACCTCCTACAATGAGCAGTTCTTC. The chain has TRBV6-1 and TRBJ2-1; D gene uncertain. This CDR3 contains 14 residues. V was pared by 6 bases and J by 0 bases, with 9 bases between. The germline V gene encodes CDR1 MNHNS and CDR2 SASEGT.

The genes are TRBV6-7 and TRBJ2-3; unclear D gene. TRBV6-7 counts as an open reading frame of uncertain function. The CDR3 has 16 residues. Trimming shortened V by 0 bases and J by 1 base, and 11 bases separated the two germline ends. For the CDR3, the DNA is TGTGCCAGCAGTTACTCGAAGGCCGAAGGCACAGATACGCAGTATTTT. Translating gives CASSYSKAEGTDTQYF.

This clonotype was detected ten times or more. Here the CDR3 reads CASRPGTGVGQPQHF. DNA for the CDR3: TGTGCCAGCAGGCCCGGGACAGGGGTCGGGCAGCCCCAGCATTTT. V and J are TRBV12-3 or TRBV12-4 and TRBJ1-5; TRBD1 matches at 10 bases. J gave up 7 bases and V 6 bases, and 9 bases lay outside the gene matches. CDR3 length: 15 amino acids.

The CDR3, as DNA: TGCAGTGCTAGATATACAGCGGGAGTGGGTTCCGGGGAGCTGTTTTTT. It translates to CSARYTAGVGSGELFF. This chain uses TRBV20-1 with TRBJ2-2, with 8 bases that match TRBD2. Looked up from germline, CDR1 is DFQATT and CDR2 is SNEGSKA (reference sequence). CDR3 size: 16 residues. The ends lost 2 bases at V and 6 bases at J; junction bases unmatched: 11.